These 19 T cell receptor beta chains originate from one sample sequenced in a study of response to subunit inactivated influenza vaccine. MiXCR, applied by TCRdb to the RT-PCR reads, yields one record per CDR3 protein. The profile shows hundreds of thousands of distinct CDR3 sequences, less than 20% of them singletons. Sequencing was performed on PBMCs from blood, taken roughly 5 days after vaccination. The source of these receptors is a man between 45 and 60 years old who received an inactivated influenza vaccine.

In regard to this clonotype: A junction end diverges from the germline sequence, so it may reflect a read error. The V and J genes are TRBV4-1 and TRBJ2-3; no firm D call. Germline CDR1 and CDR2: MGHRA and YSYEKL. The CDR3 loop spans 15 amino acids. The CDR3 protein is CARSQAPMGTDTQYF. CDR3 bases: TGCGCCAGGAGCCAAGCTCCGATGGGCACAGATACGCAGTATTTT.

The genes are TRBV6-1 and TRBJ1-4; D remains unclear. V lost 7 bases, J lost 0 bases, and 9 bases lay in between. The CDR3 runs to 14 residues. Germline values: CDR1 MNHNS, CDR2 SASEGT. In nucleotides, the CDR3 is TGTGCCAGCACAAGAGTTGCAACTAATGAAAAACTGTTTTTT. This sequence encodes CASTRVATNEKLFF.

This clonotype was detected a few times. Likely a read error: the CDR3 ends without its conserved phenylalanine or tryptophan. V is TRBV6-1 and J is TRBJ2-3, with TRBD2 matching 9 bases. Trimming cost V 5 bases and J 1 base; bases outside gene matches: 4. The CDR3 extends over 15 amino acids. Germline V CDR1 and CDR2: MNHNS, SASEGT. CDR3 region: CASSLSGSRTDTQYL. The CDR3 DNA follows: TGTGCCAGCAGTCTTAGCGGGAGCCGCACAGATACGCAGTATCTT.

The V and J genes are TRBV5-1 and TRBJ2-3; the match to TRBD2 covers 8 bases. The ends lost 4 bases at V and 3 bases at J; junction bases unmatched: 4. The CDR3 totals 14 residues. The germline CDR1 and CDR2 sequences are SGHRS and YFSETQ. The CDR3 region is CASSPGLETDTQYF. CDR3 bases: TGCGCCAGCAGCCCGGGACTAGAGACAGATACGCAGTATTTT.

The chain employs TRBV27 and TRBJ2-1; D is unclear. Germline V lookup: CDR1 MNHEY, CDR2 SMNVEV (reference sequence). V was shortened by 3 bases and J by 4 bases, with 13 bases between the two germline ends. The CDR3 is made up of 15 amino acids. In DNA form, the CDR3 reads TGTGCCAGCAGTTTGACGTTCCCTTCTTACAATGAGCAGTTCTTC. It yields the protein CASSLTFPSYNEQFF.

This clonotype was picked up a small number of times. The chain links TRBV10-3 to TRBJ2-7; D might be TRBD2 (5 bases). V was clipped by 3 bases and J by 2 bases, with 8 bases between them. Germline CDR1 reads ENHRY; CDR2 reads SYGVKD. The CDR3 extends over 13 amino acids. CDR3 nucleotide sequence: TGTGCCATCAGTGATGCTAGCCCCTACGAGCAGTACTTC. Its protein product is CAISDASPYEQYF.

This chain connects TRBV6-4 to TRBJ1-4; 9 bases are a match to TRBD1. V was clipped by 5 bases and J by 6 bases; unmatched bases: 10. This CDR3 has 16 residues. Germline V gives CDR1 MRHNA, CDR2 SNTAGT. The CDR3 here is CASSRDRDRADEKLFF. Written as DNA, the CDR3 is TGTGCCAGCAGTCGAGACCGGGACAGGGCGGATGAAAAACTGTTTTTT.

This clonotype turned up a few times. CDR3 region: CASSFDRLAGGNEQFF. CDR3 nucleotide sequence: TGTGCCAGCTCATTCGACCGACTAGCGGGAGGGAATGAGCAGTTCTTC. The V gene is TRBV18, the J gene TRBJ2-1; 14 nucleotides match TRBD2. The CDR3 runs 16 residues. V was pared by 5 bases and J by 7 bases, with 7 bases of the junction left unmatched. Germline CDR1 KGHSH, CDR2 LQKENI.

This clonotype came up once. This chain connects TRBV7-9 to TRBJ2-1; D might be TRBD2 (6 bases). This CDR3 region has 15 residues. Trimming pared 5 bases from V and 4 bases from J, leaving 15 bases between. In germline, CDR1 is SEHNR, CDR2 FQNEAQ (reference sequence). The CDR3 region has the DNA TGTGCCAGCAGCCCGCCGGGGGACGCTTACAATGAGCAGTTCTTC. Encoded protein: CASSPPGDAYNEQFF.

V is TRBV2 and J is TRBJ2-2; the D is unclear. Per germline, CDR1 SNHLY and CDR2 FYNNEI. The CDR3 is 14 residues long. Trimming left V 4 bases short and J 7 bases short, with 13 bases between. The CDR3 sequence is CASSARPDVGELFF. The CDR3 region has the DNA TGTGCCAGCAGTGCCAGACCCGACGTCGGGGAGCTGTTTTTT.

The chain has TRBV7-8 and TRBJ2-5; possibly TRBD1 for D (5 bases). The CDR3 totals 17 residues. The germline V and J ends were trimmed by 0 bases and 1 base, with 15 bases remaining between them. From germline, CDR1 is SGHVS and CDR2 FQNEAQ. DNA of the CDR3: TGTGCCAGCAGCTTAGCGCTTAGGGGAACCCTCCAAGAGACCCAGTACTTC. Protein product: CASSLALRGTLQETQYF.

This clonotype appeared a single time. The chain has TRBV3-1 and TRBJ2-7; 12 positions agree with TRBD1. The germline V gene has CDR1 LGHDT and CDR2 YNNKEL (reference sequence). Trimming cost V 0 bases and J 5 bases; bases outside gene matches: 5. This CDR3 is 16 amino acids long. Here the CDR3 DNA reads TGTGCCAGCAGCCAAGAGCTGGGGACAGGGGGCGACGAGCAGTACTTC. It yields the protein CASSQELGTGGDEQYF.

The rearrangement links TRBV24-1 to TRBJ2-1; D is unclear. The CDR3 totals 14 residues. Germline CDR1 KGHDR, CDR2 SFDVKD. Trimming removed 5 bases at V and 5 bases at J, with 12 bases between. The CDR3 nucleotides read TGTGCCACCAGTGGCCTTAGCCGTAACAATGAGCAGTTCTTC. It codes for CATSGLSRNNEQFF.

This clonotype was detected a few times. The genes are TRBV27 and TRBJ1-6, with TRBD1 as a possible D gene (6 bases). V lost 5 bases and J 10 bases, leaving 15 bases between the germline ends. Per the germline V gene, CDR1 is MNHEY and CDR2 is SMNVEV (reference sequence). This CDR3 is 14 amino acids long. This CDR3 is CASSMDSIFSPLHF. The CDR3 DNA reads TGTGCCAGCAGTATGGACAGTATATTCTCACCCCTCCACTTT.

CDR3 in DNA: TGTGCCAGCACCCCGACAGGGCTTGAAGGCTACGAGCAGTACTTC. Translated: CASTPTGLEGYEQYF. V is TRBV28 and J is TRBJ2-7, with TRBD1 matching over 7 bases. J lost 3 bases, V lost 7 bases, and 12 bases had no gene match. The CDR3 is 15 amino acids. CDR1 and CDR2 (germline): MDHEN, SYDVKM.

V is TRBV27 and J is TRBJ2-3; a possible D gene is TRBD2 (6 bases). The CDR3 is made up of 17 amino acids. V dropped 0 bases and J dropped 2 bases, with 15 bases sitting between them. CDR1 is MNHEY, CDR2 SMNVEV, per germline (reference sequence). CDR3 sequence (DNA): TGTGCCAGCAGTTTATCGGAAGCTTGGGGGGACACAGATACGCAGTATTTT. Protein product: CASSLSEAWGDTDTQYF.

The chain is built from TRBV2 and TRBJ1-5, with a tentative D call TRBD1 (5 bases). Germline V gene data show CDR1 as SNHLY and CDR2 as FYNNEI. V lost 6 bases to trimming and J lost 4 bases, with 16 bases between them. CDR3 length equals 15 residues. CDR3 sequence: CASSPGRQLNQPQHF. The CDR3 DNA sequence: TGTGCCAGCAGCCCGGGACGTCAGCTTAATCAGCCCCAGCATTTT.

The chain recombines TRBV12-3 or TRBV12-4 with TRBJ2-2; D not certain. V lost 3 bases and J lost 6, with 11 bases in between. The CDR3 contains 14 residues. CDR3 coding DNA: TGTGCCAGCAGTTTTAGAGTTTCGGCCGGGGAGCTGTTTTTT. It specifies CASSFRVSAGELFF.

The CDR3, as DNA: TGCAGTGCGGAGCGGACAGGGGTCGGCGGCGCTGAAGCTTTCTTT. Its protein product is CSAERTGVGGAEAFF. The gene calls are TRBV20-1 and TRBJ1-1; 9 bases agree with TRBD1. V lost 6 bases and J lost 6; bases outside the gene matches: 14. CDR1 is DFQATT and CDR2 is SNEGSKA in the germline V gene (reference sequence). The CDR3 has 15 amino acids.